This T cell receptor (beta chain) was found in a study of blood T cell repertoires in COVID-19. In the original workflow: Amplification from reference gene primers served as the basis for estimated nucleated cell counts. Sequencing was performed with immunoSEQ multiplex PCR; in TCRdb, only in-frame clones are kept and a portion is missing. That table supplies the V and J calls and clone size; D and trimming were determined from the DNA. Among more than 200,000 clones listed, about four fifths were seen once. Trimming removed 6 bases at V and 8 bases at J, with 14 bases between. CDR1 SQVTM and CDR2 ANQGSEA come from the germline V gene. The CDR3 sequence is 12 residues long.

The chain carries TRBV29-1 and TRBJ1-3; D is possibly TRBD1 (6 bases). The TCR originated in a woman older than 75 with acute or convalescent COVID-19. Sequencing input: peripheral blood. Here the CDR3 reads CSVLDSTDTIYF. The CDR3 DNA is TGCAGCGTCCTGGACAGTACGGACACCATATATTTT.